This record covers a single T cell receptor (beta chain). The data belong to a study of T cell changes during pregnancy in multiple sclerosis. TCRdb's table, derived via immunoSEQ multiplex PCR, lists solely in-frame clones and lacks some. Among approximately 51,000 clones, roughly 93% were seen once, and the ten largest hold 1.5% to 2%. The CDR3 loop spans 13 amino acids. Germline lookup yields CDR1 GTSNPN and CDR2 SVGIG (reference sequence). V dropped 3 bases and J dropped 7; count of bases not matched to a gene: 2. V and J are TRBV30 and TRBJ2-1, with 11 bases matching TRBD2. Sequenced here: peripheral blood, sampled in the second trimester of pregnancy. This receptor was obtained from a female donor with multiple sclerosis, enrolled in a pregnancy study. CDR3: CAWRTSGKNEQFF. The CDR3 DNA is TGTGCCTGGAGGACTAGCGGGAAAAATGAGCAGTTCTTC.